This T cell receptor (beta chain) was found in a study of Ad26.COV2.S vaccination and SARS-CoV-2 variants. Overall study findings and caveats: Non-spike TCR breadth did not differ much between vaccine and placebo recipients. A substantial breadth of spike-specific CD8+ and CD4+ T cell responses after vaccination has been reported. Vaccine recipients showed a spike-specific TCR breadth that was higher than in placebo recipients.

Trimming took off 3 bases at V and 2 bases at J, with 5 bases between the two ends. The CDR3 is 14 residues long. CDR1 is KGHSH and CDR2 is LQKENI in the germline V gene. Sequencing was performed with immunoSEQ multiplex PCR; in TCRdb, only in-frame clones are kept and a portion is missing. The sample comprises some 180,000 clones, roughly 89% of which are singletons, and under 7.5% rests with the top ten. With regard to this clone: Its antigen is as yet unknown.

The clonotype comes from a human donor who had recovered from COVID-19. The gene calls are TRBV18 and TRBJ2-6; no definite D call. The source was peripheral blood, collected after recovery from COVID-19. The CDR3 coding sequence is TGTGCCAGCTCACCCCCTACTGGGGCCAACGTCCTGACTTTC. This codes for CASSPPTGANVLTF.